This entry concerns a single T cell receptor beta chain. The antigen is unknown. Original methodology: There were no quality scores in the junction-only immunoSEQ sequences, so filtering differed. Sequencing was performed with immunoSEQ multiplex PCR; in TCRdb, only in-frame clones are kept and a portion is missing. V and J calls and clone size are given by that table; D and trimming were obtained from the DNA. The data contain about 680,000 clones, around 72% of them singletons. This entry comes from a study of shared clonotypes between healthy human individuals. The germline V and J ends were trimmed by 8 bases and 4 bases, with 12 bases remaining between them. The germline CDR1 and CDR2 sequences are SGHVS and FNYEAQ. This CDR3 is built from 13 residues. General study findings and limits: Compared with memory subsets, naive subsets generally had larger estimated richness.

The sequence came from a woman in her 30s in good health. The sequenced material came from memory CD4+ T cells sorted from blood. Subset reported: CD45RA-negative fraction. V usage is TRBV7-6 and J usage is TRBJ1-3; no firm D call. The CDR3 DNA reads as TGTGCCAGCGGGATCACGTCCGGAAACACCATATATTTT. The encoded protein is CASGITSGNTIYF.